Each of the 5 T cell receptor beta chains below was sequenced from the same sample in a study of control samples from healthy donors and cancer patients. The repertoire was sequenced with immunoSEQ multiplex PCR; TCRdb's copy has only in-frame clones and lacks some. The sample consists of roughly 69,000 clones, about 89% of them appearing once. The specimen was PBMCs. These receptors all stem from a woman aged 50 to 60 with head and neck cancer.

The chain combines TRBV11-2 with TRBJ1-1, with 10 bases matching TRBD1. This CDR3 has 14 residues. Looked up from germline, CDR1 is SGHAT and CDR2 is FQNNGV. V was pared by 4 bases and J by 5 bases, with 4 bases of the junction left unmatched. The CDR3 loop reads CASSWDRGGTEAFF. The CDR3 nucleotides read TGTGCCAGCAGCTGGGACAGGGGAGGAACTGAAGCTTTCTTT.

V gene TRBV28 combines with J gene TRBJ2-5, with D tentatively TRBD2 (5 bases). From germline, CDR1 is MDHEN and CDR2 SYDVKM. The CDR3 is 12 amino acids. Trimming removed 5 bases from V and 6 bases from J, with 10 bases in between. CDR3 amino acids: CASSTGWKTQYF. CDR3 DNA: TGTGCCAGCAGTACGGGGTGGAAGACCCAGTACTTC.

The chain combines TRBV3-1 (or the pseudogene TRBV3-2) with TRBJ2-2, with D perhaps matching TRBD1 (5 bases). The CDR3 extends over 16 amino acids. The V end was cut by 3 bases, the J end by 2 bases, with 13 bases between. The germline gives CDR1 LGHDT, CDR2 YNNKEL (reference sequence). The CDR3 spells CASSHRTPGNTGELFF. The CDR3 DNA reads TGTGCCAGCAGCCACCGGACACCAGGAAACACCGGGGAGCTGTTTTTT.

The chain recombines TRBV11-2 with TRBJ1-5; D is unresolved. Germline lookup yields CDR1 SGHAT and CDR2 FQNNGV. The V and J ends lost 5 bases and 3 bases respectively, with 8 bases between them. The CDR3 runs to 13 residues. The CDR3 protein is CASSTTYNQPQHF. The CDR3 nucleotides are TGTGCCAGCAGCACGACGTACAATCAGCCCCAGCATTTT.

V gene TRBV10-3 combines with J gene TRBJ2-3, with TRBD2 as a possible D gene (6 bases). V was pared by 2 bases and J by 4 bases, with 10 bases between. This CDR3 contains 14 residues. CDR1 and CDR2 (germline): ENHRY, SYGVKD. CDR3: CAISERRDSDTQYF. CDR3 DNA sequence: TGTGCCATCAGTGAGAGGAGGGATTCAGATACGCAGTATTTT.